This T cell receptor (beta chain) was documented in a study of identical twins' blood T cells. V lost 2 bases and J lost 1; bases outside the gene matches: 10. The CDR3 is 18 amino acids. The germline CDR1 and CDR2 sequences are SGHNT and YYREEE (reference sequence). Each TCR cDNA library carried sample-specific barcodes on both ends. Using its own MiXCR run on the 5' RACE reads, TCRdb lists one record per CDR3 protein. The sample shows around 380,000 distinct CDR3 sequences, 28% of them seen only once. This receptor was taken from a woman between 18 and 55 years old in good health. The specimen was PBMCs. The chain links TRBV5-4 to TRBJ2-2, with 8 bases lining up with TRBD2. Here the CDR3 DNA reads TGTGCCAGCAGCTTCGCAGCTCGGGGGGGAGTGAACACCGGGGAGCTGTTTTTT. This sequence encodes CASSFAARGGVNTGELFF.